One and the same sample provided the 29 T cell receptor beta chains below, sequenced in a study of cytomegalovirus exposure and HLA in healthy donors. The PCR made use of 60 Vbeta and 13 Jbeta primers. Data came from immunoSEQ multiplex PCR; TCRdb stores just in-frame clones and leaves some out. The sample shows 75,000 to 100,000 clones, around 80% of them seen only once. Material: PBMCs. These receptors originate from a young man in good health and CMV-seronegative.

The rearrangement links TRBV19 to TRBJ1-1, with D perhaps TRBD1 (5 bases). Trimming removed 3 bases from V and 5 bases from J, with 13 bases in between. This CDR3 spans 14 amino acids. Germline V gives CDR1 LNHDA, CDR2 SQIVND (reference sequence). The CDR3 DNA sequence: TGTGCCAGTAGTATCAGCAGGGCACGAACTGAAGCTTTCTTT. Protein product: CASSISRARTEAFF.

This rearrangement joins TRBV10-2 to TRBJ2-1, with TRBD2 matching 8 bases. The CDR3 spans 15 residues. The J segment lost 3 bases and the V segment lost 5 bases, leaving 6 bases of the junction unmatched. CDR1 WSHSY and CDR2 SAAADI come from the germline V gene. For the CDR3, the DNA is TGCGCCAGCAGTTCAGACGGGGGGGACTACAATGAGCAGTTCTTC. Its translation: CASSSDGGDYNEQFF.

The chain has TRBV6-5 and TRBJ2-7, with 9 bases matching TRBD2. The CDR3 contains 14 residues. V lost 5 bases and J lost 3; bases outside the gene matches: 5. CDR1 is MNHEY and CDR2 is SVGAGI in the germline V gene. The CDR3 DNA reads as TGTGCCAGCAGTGCCTCGACTAGCGGCTACGAGCAGTACTTC. Translation: CASSASTSGYEQYF.

Only one count was recorded for this clone. This chain joins TRBV6-5 and TRBJ2-2; 7 nucleotides line up with TRBD2. Germline V gene lookup returns CDR1 MNHEY and CDR2 SVGAGI. This CDR3 is 15 amino acids long. The V and J ends lost 7 bases and 2 bases, in that order; junction bases with no gene match: 7. For the CDR3, the DNA is TGTGCCAGCATCCACCTAGCGGCCAACACCGGGGAGCTGTTTTTT. This codes for CASIHLAANTGELFF.

V and J are TRBV6-5 and TRBJ2-5; perhaps TRBD1 as D (5 bases). CDR3 length equals 16 residues. CDR1 is MNHEY, CDR2 SVGAGI, per germline. The V end lost 2 bases, the J end lost 7 bases, and 20 bases lay between the germline ends. The CDR3 spells CASSYRTRQSQTTQYF. DNA of the CDR3: TGTGCCAGCAGTTACAGAACCCGACAGAGCCAAACGACCCAGTACTTC.

The chain uses TRBV10-3 and TRBJ2-7; 7 bases match TRBD1. V lost 10 bases to trimming and J lost 3 bases; unmatched junction nucleotides: 6. The CDR3 has 12 residues. CDR1 and CDR2 (germline): ENHRY, SYGVKD. The DNA of the CDR3 is TGTGCCAACTCCGGGGACAGCTACGAGCAGTACTTC. It encodes CANSGDSYEQYF.

This clone was detected a few times. This chain uses TRBV18 with TRBJ2-6, with 7 bases fitting TRBD1. Per germline, CDR1 KGHSH and CDR2 LQKENI. CDR3 length: 17 residues. With V trimmed by 0 bases and J by 0 bases, 2 bases remained unmatched. CDR3: CASSPPGGHSGANVLTF. The CDR3 DNA sequence: TGTGCCAGCTCACCACCAGGGGGCCACTCTGGGGCCAACGTCCTGACTTTC.

This clone was recorded once. Distinct nucleotide sequences in the sample also encode this CDR3. The chain couples TRBV6-1 to TRBJ2-2; D possibly corresponds to TRBD2 (5 bases). This CDR3 has 12 amino acids. The germline CDR1 and CDR2 sequences are MNHNS and SASEGT. V was clipped by 5 bases and J by 5 bases, with 6 bases between them. CDR3 loop: CASSRGTGELFF. CDR3 DNA: TGTGCCAGCAGTCGGGGTACCGGGGAGCTGTTTTTT.

The V and J genes are TRBV5-6 and TRBJ2-3, with 12 bases identical to TRBD2. CDR1 and CDR2 from the germline V gene are SGHDT and YYEEEE. The CDR3 is made up of 16 amino acids. The junction had 7 bases not matched to a gene; V was cut back by 4 bases and J by 4 bases. CDR3 in DNA: TGTGCCAGCAGCGGAAAACGGACTAGCGGGGCAGATACGCAGTATTTT. Protein: CASSGKRTSGADTQYF.

V is TRBV10-3 and J is TRBJ1-1; maybe TRBD1 (5 bases). V was clipped by 0 bases and J by 10 bases, with 21 bases between them. The CDR3 sequence is 16 residues long. Per germline, CDR1 ENHRY and CDR2 SYGVKD. CDR3 sequence: CAISESNRDLGGAAFF. The CDR3 nucleotides are TGTGCCATCAGTGAGTCGAACCGGGACCTCGGGGGTGCAGCTTTCTTT.

The chain employs TRBV6-5 and TRBJ2-5; 9 positions match TRBD1. Germline CDR1 and CDR2: MNHEY and SVGAGI. Trimming at V came to 4 bases and at J to 5 bases, leaving 5 bases not matched to a gene. The CDR3 has 14 amino acids. CDR3 nucleotide sequence: TGTGCCAGCAGTTTACAGGGGGCCGGGGAGACCCAGTACTTC. This encodes CASSLQGAGETQYF.

This clone was counted a few times. This chain connects TRBV28 to TRBJ2-1, with D tentatively TRBD2 (6 bases). The CDR3 consists of 14 residues. Germline CDR1 reads MDHEN; CDR2 reads SYDVKM. Trimming stripped 6 bases from V and 0 bases from J, with 9 bases between. The CDR3 sequence: CASRVGSSYNEQFF. The CDR3 DNA reads TGTGCCAGCAGGGTCGGGAGCTCCTACAATGAGCAGTTCTTC.

This sequence joins TRBV2 and TRBJ1-5, with D tentatively TRBD1 (6 bases). This CDR3 has 14 amino acids. CDR1 and CDR2 (germline): SNHLY, FYNNEI. V was trimmed by 3 bases and J by 3 bases, leaving 9 bases between them. Written as DNA, the CDR3 is TGTGCCAGCAGTGATTCAGGGGTCAATCAGCCCCAGCATTTT. Protein sequence: CASSDSGVNQPQHF.

The CDR3 DNA follows: TGTGCCAGCCACAAAAGGAGCGGGGGCGGGACAGATACGCAGTATTTT. This translates into CASHKRSGGGTDTQYF. The rearrangement links TRBV7-2 to TRBJ2-3; 8 positions agree with TRBD2. This CDR3 comprises 16 residues. J lost 3 bases, V lost 8 bases, and 13 bases had no gene match. CDR1 and CDR2 from the germline V gene are SGHTA and FQGNSA.

The chain joins TRBV18 to TRBJ2-3; D may be TRBD2 (6 bases). The germline gives CDR1 KGHSH, CDR2 LQKENI. The CDR3 spans 14 residues. Trimming removed 3 bases at V and 0 bases at J, with 7 bases between. The CDR3 nucleotides are TGTGCCAGCTCACCGGGACTCAGCACAGATACGCAGTATTTT. It translates to CASSPGLSTDTQYF.

J is TRBJ1-5 and V is TRBV28; D unclear. The CDR3 is 15 amino acids. CDR1 is MDHEN, CDR2 SYDVKM, per germline. V was shortened by 1 base and J by 3 bases, with 10 bases between the two germline ends. The chain's CDR3 is CASSLSNGLNQPQHF. The CDR3 DNA is TGTGCCAGCAGTTTATCGAACGGACTCAATCAGCCCCAGCATTTT. Using reference TRBV28 and TRBJ1-5 for the parts outside the CDR3, the full variable domain is DVKVTQSSRYLVKRTGEKVFLECVQDMDHENMFWYRQDPGLGLRLIYFSYDVKMKEKGDIPEGYSVSREKKERFSLILESASTNQTSMYLCASSLSNGLNQPQHFGDGTRLSIL.

The chain employs TRBV5-6 and TRBJ2-3; D gene ambiguous. From germline, CDR1 is SGHDT and CDR2 YYEEEE. The V gene lost 0 bases and the J gene lost 0 bases, with 8 bases spanning the gap. CDR3 length: 15 residues. The DNA of the CDR3 is TGTGCCAGCAGCTTGGTATGGAGTAGCACAGATACGCAGTATTTT. Its protein is CASSLVWSSTDTQYF.

The CDR3 loop reads CASSLGGTGANVLTF. In DNA, the CDR3 is TGTGCCAGCAGTTTGGGGGGTACTGGGGCCAACGTCCTGACTTTC. V usage is TRBV6-1 and J usage is TRBJ2-6, with D possibly matching TRBD2 (6 bases). Per germline, CDR1 MNHNS and CDR2 SASEGT. The CDR3 runs 15 residues. The germline V and J ends were trimmed by 5 bases and 2 bases, with 10 bases remaining between them.

This clone was found a few times. The chain employs TRBV4-3 and TRBJ1-1; the D gene is possibly TRBD1 (5 bases). The V and J ends lost 0 bases and 4 bases respectively, with 9 bases between them. CDR3 length equals 14 residues. In germline, CDR1 is LGHNA, CDR2 YSLEER. CDR3 nucleotides: TGCGCCAGCAGCCAAGAGGGAAGGGGCACTGAAGCTTTCTTT. Protein sequence: CASSQEGRGTEAFF.

For this clone: Compared with germline, one end of the junction differs, possibly owing to a read error. V gene TRBV7-9 combines with J gene TRBJ1-1, with D uncertain. The germline gives CDR1 SEHNR, CDR2 FQNEAQ (reference sequence). The CDR3 is made up of 12 amino acids. CDR3 sequence: CSSSLEGFEAFF. The CDR3 DNA is TGTTCCAGCAGCTTGGAGGGTTTCGAGGCTTTCTTT.

The chain combines TRBV7-9 with TRBJ1-6; no definite D call. This CDR3 is 14 amino acids long. With 5 bases removed from V and 7 bases from J, the gap between germline ends came to 12 bases. From germline, CDR1 is SEHNR and CDR2 FQNEAQ (reference sequence). CDR3 nucleotide sequence: TGTGCCAGCAGCCCCTATGCGGGGAATTCACCCCTCCACTTT. Amino acids: CASSPYAGNSPLHF.

The chain recombines TRBV19 with TRBJ1-5, with D maybe TRBD1 (5 bases). V gave up 7 bases and J gave up 5 bases, with 18 bases separating them. The CDR3 contains 15 residues. Per germline, CDR1 LNHDA and CDR2 SQIVND (reference sequence). The CDR3, as DNA: TGTGCCAGTACTTTATTCGGTGGGGCGGATCAGCCCCAGCATTTT. It specifies CASTLFGGADQPQHF.

This chain links TRBV21-1 with TRBJ1-2; the table's TRBD1 call for D was not verified on the DNA. TRBV21-1 is given as a pseudogene. This CDR3 comprises 16 residues. CDR3 amino acids: CASSNRDSDSNYGYTF. CDR3 nucleotide sequence: TGTGCCAGCAGCAACCGGGACAGTGACTCTAACTATGGCTACACCTTC.

This clone came up once. Germline and junction disagree at one end, which may indicate a read error. V is TRBV9 and J is TRBJ2-7, with D unclear. Germline V gives CDR1 SGDLS, CDR2 YYNGEE. This CDR3 spans 11 amino acids. CDR3 region: CASSDSYGQYF. The DNA of the CDR3 is TGTGCCAGCAGCGACAGCTACGGGCAGTACTTC.

The rearrangement links TRBV11-1 to TRBJ2-5; tentative D call: TRBD1 (6 bases). The germline V and J ends were trimmed by 1 base and 2 bases, with 8 bases remaining between them. Germline V gene sequence: CDR1 SGHAT, CDR2 FQDESV (reference sequence). This CDR3 comprises 14 residues. CDR3 region: CASSLGGTQETQYF. CDR3 nucleotide sequence: TGTGCCAGCAGCTTAGGGGGGACACAAGAGACCCAGTACTTC.

The rearrangement links TRBV7-9 to TRBJ1-1; D remains ambiguous. The CDR3 totals 17 residues. Germline assignment: CDR1 SEHNR and CDR2 FQNEAQ (reference sequence). Between the trimmed V and J ends, which lost 1 base and 3 bases, there was a span of 18 bases. The CDR3 DNA reads as TGTGCCAGCAGCTTAGTAGCCGCCCCAACCCCCGACACTGAAGCTTTCTTT. This codes for CASSLVAAPTPDTEAFF.

The chain is built from TRBV7-2 and TRBJ2-7; a weak D match, TRBD2 (5 bases). V was clipped by 2 bases and J by 0 bases, with 11 bases between them. The CDR3 contains 15 residues. CDR1 is SGHTA, CDR2 FQGNSA, per germline. The CDR3 nucleotides read TGTGCCAGCAGCTTAAGGCGGGTTTACTCCTACGAGCAGTACTTC. This codes for CASSLRRVYSYEQYF.

A remark on this clone: In the same sample, other DNA sequences code for this CDR3. The chain employs TRBV6-1 and TRBJ2-7; 7 nucleotides line up with TRBD2. This CDR3 has 14 residues. The V segment lost 5 bases and the J segment 6 bases; nucleotides outside the gene matches: 10. Germline lookup yields CDR1 MNHNS and CDR2 SASEGT. The CDR3 nucleotides read TGTGCCAGCAGTTGGAGGACACCGGGGGGCGAGCAGTACTTC. Protein product: CASSWRTPGGEQYF.

The chain's CDR3 is CASTQDRGRLGEAFF. The CDR3 nucleotides read TGTGCCAGTACCCAGGACAGGGGGCGCTTAGGTGAAGCTTTCTTT. The chain uses TRBV19 and TRBJ1-1, with 11 bases fitting TRBD1. The CDR3 consists of 15 residues. Germline lookup yields CDR1 LNHDA and CDR2 SQIVND (reference sequence). Trimming took 7 bases from V and 7 from J; bases not matched to a gene: 11. The full variable domain, completed using reference TRBV19 and TRBJ1-1, is DGGITQSPKYLFRKEGQNVTLSCEQNLNHDAMYWYRQDPGQGLRLIYYSQIVNDFQKGDIAEGYSVSREKKESFPLTVTSAQKNPTAFYLCASTQDRGRLGEAFFGQGTRLTVV.